This T cell receptor beta chain was captured by sequencing in a study of cytotoxic CD8 clonotypes in ibrutinib-treated CLL. About the study: The samples contained 255,043 productive templates on average. They also contained an average of 94,082 productive rearrangements.

Method: immunoSEQ multiplex PCR; TCRdb's copy keeps in-frame clones and lacks some. This sample has 110,000 to 150,000 clones; roughly 80% occur once, and the top ten carry under 35%. Germline lookup yields CDR1 KGHSH and CDR2 LQKENI. The CDR3 runs 14 residues. Trimming left V 3 bases short and J 0 bases short, with 8 bases between. This TCR came from a human donor with chronic lymphocytic leukemia. This chain joins TRBV18 and TRBJ2-5, with D possibly being TRBD1 (5 bases). Sequenced material: PBMCs, taken after 12 months of ibrutinib treatment. DNA for the CDR3: TGTGCCAGCTCACCCCAGGGATACCAAGAGACCCAGTACTTC. As protein: CASSPQGYQETQYF.